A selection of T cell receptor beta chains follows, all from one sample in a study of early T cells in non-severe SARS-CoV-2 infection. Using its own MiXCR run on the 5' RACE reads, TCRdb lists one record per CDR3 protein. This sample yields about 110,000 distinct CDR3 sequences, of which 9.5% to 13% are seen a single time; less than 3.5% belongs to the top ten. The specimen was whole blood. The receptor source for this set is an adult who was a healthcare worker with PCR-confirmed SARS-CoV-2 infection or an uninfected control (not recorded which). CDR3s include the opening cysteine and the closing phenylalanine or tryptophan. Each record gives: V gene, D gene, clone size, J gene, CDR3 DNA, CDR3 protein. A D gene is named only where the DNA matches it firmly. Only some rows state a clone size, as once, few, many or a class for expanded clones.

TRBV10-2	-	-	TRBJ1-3	TGCGCCAGCAGTGAGTGGGCAGTCCCGCGCGGATACACCATATATTTT	CASSEWAVPRGYTIYF
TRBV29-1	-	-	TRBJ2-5	TGCAGCCTTAGGGGGGGGGTCTTCGGAGAGACCCAGTACTTC	CSLRGGVFGETQYF
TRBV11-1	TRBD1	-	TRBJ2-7	TGTGCCAGCAGCTTAGAAGTGGACAGGGGCCAGCAGTACTTC	CASSLEVDRGQQYF
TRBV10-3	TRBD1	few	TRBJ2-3	TGTGCCATCAGTGACCGGGACAGGTCCACAGATACGCAGTATTTT	CAISDRDRSTDTQYF
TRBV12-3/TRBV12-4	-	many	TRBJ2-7	TGTGCCAGCAGTTTAGGCGGGGTTAGCTCCTACGAGCAGTACTTC	CASSLGGVSSYEQYF
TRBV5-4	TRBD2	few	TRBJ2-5	TGTGCCAGCAGCCCGCCGGGACTAGCGGGAGGGGGGCAAGAGACCCAGTACTTC	CASSPPGLAGGGQETQYF
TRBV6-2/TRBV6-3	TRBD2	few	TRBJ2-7	TGTGCCAGCGAAAACCCCACTAGCGGGGGTAGAGAGCAGTACTTC	CASENPTSGGREQYF
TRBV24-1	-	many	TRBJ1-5	TGTGCCACCGGTGGTGCCTCCCGAAGGGGCAATCAGCCCCAGCATTTT	CATGGASRRGNQPQHF
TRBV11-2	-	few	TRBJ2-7	TGTGCCAGCAGCTTGACAGGTCCCTACGAGCAGTACTTC	CASSLTGPYEQYF
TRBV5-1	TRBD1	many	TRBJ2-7	TGCGCCAGCAGCGCGTCCGGGACAGGAAACGAGCAGTACTTC	CASSASGTGNEQYF
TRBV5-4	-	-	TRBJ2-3	TGTGCCACCATGGAGGGGGGGACAGATACGCAGTATTTT	CATMEGGTDTQYF
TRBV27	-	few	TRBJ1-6	TGTGCCAGCAGTTCCCGCCAACTCATGGGGTCACCCCTCCACTTT	CASSSRQLMGSPLHF
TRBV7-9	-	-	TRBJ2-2	TGTGCCAGCAGCGAACCCTGGGACCTTGAGACCGGGGAGCTGTTTTTT	CASSEPWDLETGELFF
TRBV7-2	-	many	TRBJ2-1	TGTGCCAGCAGCTTGACCAATGAGCAGTTCTTC	CASSLTNEQFF
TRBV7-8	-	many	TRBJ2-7	TGTGCCAGCAGCTTATCGGACCTCGTCTACGAGCAGTACTTC	CASSLSDLVYEQYF
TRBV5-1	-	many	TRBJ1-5	TGCGCCAGCAGCTTGGGTCCGGGGGGCGGTCAGCCCCAGCATTTT	CASSLGPGGGQPQHF
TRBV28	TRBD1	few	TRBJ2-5	TGTGCCAGCAGTTCCTGGGAGTGGGACAGGGCAGGAGAGACCCAGTACTTC	CASSSWEWDRAGETQYF
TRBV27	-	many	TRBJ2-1	TGTGCCAGCAGTCGTATTTGGGACCTTGGGGTCCATGAGCAGTTCTTC	CASSRIWDLGVHEQFF
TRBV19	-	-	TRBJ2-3	TGTGCCAGTAGTATAGACAAAATCCCCCGGGGAGATACGCAGTATTTT	CASSIDKIPRGDTQYF
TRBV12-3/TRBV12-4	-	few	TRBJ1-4	TGTGCCAGCAGTTTTTTGGGGGGAGAAAAACTGTTTTTT	CASSFLGGEKLFF
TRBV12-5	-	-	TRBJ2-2	TGTGCTAGTGCCCTCAACACCGGGGAGCTGTTTTTT	CASALNTGELFF
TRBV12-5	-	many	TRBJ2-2	TGTGCTAGTGCCCCCCCCCGGGGGTCGAACACCGGGGAGCTGTTTTTT	CASAPPRGSNTGELFF
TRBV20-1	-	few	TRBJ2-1	TGCAGTGCAATCGGGGGGCGGATCGATGAGCAGTTCTTC	CSAIGGRIDEQFF
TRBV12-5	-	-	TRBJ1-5	TGTGCTAGTGGTGTGGGCCGGTATAGCAATCAGCCCCAGCATTTT	CASGVGRYSNQPQHF
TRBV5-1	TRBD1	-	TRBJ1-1	TGCGCCAGCAGCTCCCGGGACAGGGGGCGGCCTGAAGCTTTCTTT	CASSSRDRGRPEAFF
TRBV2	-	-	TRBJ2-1	TGTGCCAGCGCTGGGGGTCAGGTCAATGAGCAGTTCTTC	CASAGGQVNEQFF
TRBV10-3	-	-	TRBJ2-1	TGTGCCATCAGTGAGCATCCCGTTGAGCAGTTCTTC	CAISEHPVEQFF
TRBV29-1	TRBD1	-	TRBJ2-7	TGCAGCGTTGCCGCAGGGGGCTGGGACGAGCAGTACTTC	CSVAAGGWDEQYF
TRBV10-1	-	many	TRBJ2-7	TGCGCCAGCAGTGATATGGGCCACTACGAGCAGTACTTC	CASSDMGHYEQYF
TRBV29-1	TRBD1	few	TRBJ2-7	TGCAGCGTTGGTGGGACAGTGGTGGACGAGCAGTACTTC	CSVGGTVVDEQYF
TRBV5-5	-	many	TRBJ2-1	TGTGCCAGCAGCCCACCGGCCTCGGCCCCAGAGCAGTTCTTC	CASSPPASAPEQFF
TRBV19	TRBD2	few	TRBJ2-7	TGTGCCAGTAGTATAGAGTTGATAGCGGGAGGAGGTTTCTACGAGCAGTACTTC	CASSIELIAGGGFYEQYF
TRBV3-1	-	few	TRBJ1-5	TGTGCCAGCAGCAAAAGGGGGGTCAATCAGCCCCAGCATTTT	CASSKRGVNQPQHF
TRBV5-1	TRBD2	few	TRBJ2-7	TGCGCCAGTACAATAGCGGGGACAAGCTACGAGCAGTACTTC	CASTIAGTSYEQYF
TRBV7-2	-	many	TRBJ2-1	TGTGCCAGCATCAACAGTGGGCTGCCGGAGGATGAGCAGTTCTTC	CASINSGLPEDEQFF
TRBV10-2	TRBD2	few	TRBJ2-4	TGCGCCAGCACTGCAGGGCGGGAGGGGATATACTTC	CASTAGREGIYF
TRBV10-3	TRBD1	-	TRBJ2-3	TGTGCCAGACGACAGGGCGAAACAGATACGCAGTATTTT	CARRQGETDTQYF
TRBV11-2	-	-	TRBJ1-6	TGTGCCAGCAGCTTACGGGTCCCTCCTTCACCCCTCCACTTT	CASSLRVPPSPLHF
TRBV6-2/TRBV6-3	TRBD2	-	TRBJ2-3	TGTGCCAGCAGCTCAGGGAATAGCGGGGGCCCTCGGCAGTATTTT	CASSSGNSGGPRQYF
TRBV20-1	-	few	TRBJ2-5	TGCAGTGCTACCGCGCTGGACGGCCAAGAGACCCAGTACTTC	CSATALDGQETQYF
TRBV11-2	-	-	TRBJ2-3	TGTGCCAGCAGCTTAAACAGGGCAGCAGATACGCAGTATTTT	CASSLNRAADTQYF